This TCR beta chain was recovered during a study of T cell responses to AZD1222 COVID-19 vaccine. Study-wide results and caveats: Spike was spanned by vaccine-associated CD4 TCRs, with dominance at 160-218 and 743-854. A mostly white British donor set with more females was recruited, and clonal diversity was possibly underestimated.

Concerning this clone: Antigen specificity is unknown.

Assay used: immunoSEQ multiplex PCR; TCRdb lists only in-frame clones, some missing. This table holds roughly 120,000 clones, roughly 87% found once. CDR3 length: 18 amino acids. The source material was peripheral blood, sampled on day 0 of AZD1222 vaccination. The gene calls are TRBV12-1 and TRBJ2-1. TRBV12-1 is designated a pseudogene. This sequence originates from an adult in good health. CDR3 region: CASSFEDRRPSSYNEQFF. CDR3 nucleotide sequence: TGTGCCAGCAGCTTTGAGGACCGCCGTCCCAGCTCCTACAATGAGCAGTTCTTC.